A single sample is the source of the 28 T cell receptor beta chains below, sequenced in a study of CD8 T cells in Susac syndrome (dated by TCRdb to between 2019 and 2020). Library preparation was by the immunoSEQ multiplex PCR assay. RNA was extracted using the RNeasy kit, and roughly 0.45 to 1 ug of the RNA was reverse transcribed with random hexamers. TCRdb handled the public reads itself, with Q25 trimming in fastp and clone calling in MiXCR, and kept productive beta chains. When rows share a CDR3 protein, they turn into one entry using the most common DNA and genes. The sample includes roughly 250,000 distinct CDR3 sequences, with about 95% observed a single time. The ten most abundant clones make up around 0.1% of the sample. Specimen: CD4+ T cells from PBMCs. Every receptor here comes from a human donor with Susac syndrome.

Points on this clonotype: Germline is not matched at one junction end, which may reflect a read error. V and J are TRBV6-5 and TRBJ1-1; D is unresolved. Germline V gene data show CDR1 as MNHEY and CDR2 as SVGAGI. The CDR3 contains 12 residues. CDR3 nucleotide sequence: TGTGCCAGCGGTTACCGGGACACTGAAGCTTTCTTT. The encoded protein is CASGYRDTEAFF.

The V call is TRBV21-1, the J call TRBJ2-1. TRBV21-1 is a documented pseudogene. The CDR3 runs 16 residues. The CDR3 reads CASSKREGSSYNEQFF. CDR3 DNA sequence: TGTGCCAGCAGCAAGCGAGAAGGGAGCTCCTACAATGAGCAGTTCTTC.

This rearrangement joins TRBV7-9 to TRBJ2-1; a possible D gene is TRBD2 (6 bases). Trimming removed 5 bases from V and 0 bases from J, with 17 bases in between. The CDR3 has 17 residues. Per germline, CDR1 SEHNR and CDR2 FQNEAQ (reference sequence). The CDR3 is CASSHRDFKSSYNEQFF. The CDR3 nucleotides read TGTGCCAGCAGCCATCGGGACTTCAAGAGCTCCTACAATGAGCAGTTCTTC.

This clonotype was seen only once. The chain recombines TRBV2 with TRBJ2-1; D remains ambiguous. The germline V and J ends were trimmed by 5 bases and 5 bases, with 7 bases remaining between them. Germline lookup yields CDR1 SNHLY and CDR2 FYNNEI. CDR3 length: 12 residues. The DNA for the CDR3 is TGTGCCAGCAGTACGGCAAACAATGAGCAGTTCTTC. Its protein product is CASSTANNEQFF.

V usage is TRBV5-1 and J usage is TRBJ2-5; no definite D call. CDR1 is SGHRS, CDR2 YFSETQ, per germline. The CDR3 is 14 amino acids. Trimming removed 0 bases at V and 5 bases at J, with 11 bases between. The CDR3 loop reads CASSLAKERETQYF. CDR3 nucleotides: TGCGCCAGCAGCTTGGCCAAGGAGAGGGAGACCCAGTACTTC.

The gene calls are TRBV5-1 and TRBJ2-1, with 11 nucleotides matching TRBD1. The CDR3 is made up of 18 amino acids. Per germline, CDR1 SGHRS and CDR2 YFSETQ. The V and J ends lost 3 bases and 6 bases, in that order; junction bases with no gene match: 14. CDR3 coding DNA: TGCGCCAGCAGCTACCAAACCCGGACAGGGGGCGTGATCAATGAGCAGTTCTTC. Translated: CASSYQTRTGGVINEQFF.

In DNA form, the CDR3 reads TGTGCCAGCAGCTTAGGCTGGAGGGCCAATGAGCAGTTCTTC. This codes for CASSLGWRANEQFF. The rearrangement uses TRBV7-2 and TRBJ2-1, with D possibly matching TRBD2 (6 bases). Trimming cost V 1 base and J 6 bases, with 10 bases left between them. Germline CDR1 is SGHTA and CDR2 is FQGNSA. This CDR3 has 14 residues.

The genes are TRBV7-3 and TRBJ2-1, with D perhaps TRBD1 (6 bases). CDR1 is SGHTA and CDR2 is FQGTGA in the germline V gene. V dropped 5 bases and J dropped 0 bases, with 11 bases sitting between them. The CDR3 has 15 amino acids. This chain's CDR3 is CASSPDRSSYNEQFF. DNA for the CDR3: TGTGCCAGCAGCCCTGACAGGAGCTCCTACAATGAGCAGTTCTTC.

V usage is TRBV6-5 and J usage is TRBJ2-7, with D maybe TRBD2 (6 bases). The V and J ends lost 4 bases and 0 bases respectively, with 10 bases between them. The CDR3 loop spans 14 amino acids. Per germline, CDR1 MNHEY and CDR2 SVGAGI. The CDR3 bases are TGTGCCAGCAGTTCCCTCGGGAGCTCCTACGAGCAGTACTTC. Amino acid sequence: CASSSLGSSYEQYF.

CDR3 sequence: CATTLERNTEAFF. CDR3 DNA: TGTGCCACCACTTTGGAGAGGAACACTGAAGCTTTCTTT. This chain links TRBV15 with TRBJ1-1; D gene unclear. Looked up from germline, CDR1 is LNHNV and CDR2 is YYDKDF (reference sequence). This CDR3 comprises 13 residues. Trimming removed 7 bases from V and 1 base from J, with 10 bases in between.

V is TRBV29-1 and J is TRBJ2-7, with D possibly being TRBD2 (5 bases). Germline V gene lookup returns CDR1 SQVTM and CDR2 ANQGSEA. The CDR3 length is 12 residues. CDR3 protein: CSFGADANEQYF. In DNA form, the CDR3 reads TGCAGTTTTGGAGCGGACGCTAACGAGCAGTACTTC.

The rearrangement uses TRBV10-3 and TRBJ1-5; D possibly corresponds to TRBD1 (6 bases). CDR3 length equals 15 residues. With 8 bases removed from V and 2 bases from J, the gap between germline ends came to 16 bases. Germline assignment: CDR1 ENHRY and CDR2 SYGVKD. CDR3 sequence (DNA): TGTGCCATCGCAGGGAGACAGGAAGGCAATCAGCCCCAGCATTTT. Translating gives CAIAGRQEGNQPQHF.

The V call is TRBV2, the J call TRBJ1-5; D is possibly TRBD1 (6 bases). V lost 4 bases and J 2 bases, leaving 6 bases between the germline ends. Germline-derived CDR1 and CDR2 are SNHLY and FYNNEI. CDR3 length equals 13 residues. CDR3 coding DNA: TGTGCCAGCAGTGGACAGGGCAATCAGCCCCAGCATTTT. Translation: CASSGQGNQPQHF.

This chain connects TRBV9 to TRBJ1-3; tentatively, D is TRBD1 (6 bases). Germline V gives CDR1 SGDLS, CDR2 YYNGEE. This CDR3 spans 15 amino acids. Trimming pared 1 base from V and 0 bases from J, leaving 8 bases between. Here the CDR3 DNA reads TGTGCCAGCAGCGTACAGGGACACTCTGGAAACACCATATATTTT. Translating gives CASSVQGHSGNTIYF.

The rearrangement links TRBV12-3 or TRBV12-4 to TRBJ2-7; D is perhaps TRBD2 (6 bases). V lost 4 bases and J lost 1, with 14 bases in between. This CDR3 comprises 15 residues. Here the CDR3 DNA reads TGTGCCAGCAGTTGGGGTAGCGGACCTTCCTACGAGCAGTACTTC. It codes for CASSWGSGPSYEQYF.

The chain employs TRBV28 and TRBJ1-2; D remains unclear. The CDR3 totals 13 residues. Germline CDR1 reads MDHEN; CDR2 reads SYDVKM. The germline V and J ends were trimmed by 2 bases and 5 bases, with 9 bases remaining between them. DNA for the CDR3: TGTGCCAGCAGTTTACAGGACGGGTATGGCTACACCTTC. Translated, it gives CASSLQDGYGYTF.

V and J are TRBV5-1 and TRBJ1-5, with D tentatively TRBD1 (5 bases). V shed 0 bases and J shed 9 bases, with 13 bases lying between them. Germline CDR1 SGHRS, CDR2 YFSETQ. The CDR3 is 14 residues long. CDR3 nucleotides: TGCGCCAGCAGCTTGGGCAGAGGCCAGGGGCCCCAGCATTTT. It codes for CASSLGRGQGPQHF.

The V call is TRBV3-1, the J call TRBJ2-6; 7 bases match TRBD1. Germline loops: CDR1 LGHDT, CDR2 YNNKEL (reference sequence). This CDR3 has 16 residues. J gave up 2 bases and V 3 bases, and 4 bases lay outside the gene matches. This CDR3 is CASSHNRGPGANVLTF. The CDR3 coding sequence is TGTGCCAGCAGCCACAATAGGGGGCCTGGGGCCAACGTCCTGACTTTC.

The V call is TRBV3-1, the J call TRBJ2-7; D call uncertain. The CDR3 contains 12 residues. CDR1 and CDR2 from the germline V gene are LGHDT and YNNKEL (reference sequence). Trimming removed 4 bases from V and 9 bases from J, with 13 bases in between. The CDR3 spells CASSRAAQGQYF. The CDR3 region has the DNA TGTGCCAGCAGCCGGGCGGCACAAGGGCAGTACTTC.

V gene TRBV20-1 combines with J gene TRBJ1-5; D gene uncertain. CDR1 and CDR2 (germline): DFQATT, SNEGSKA (reference sequence). The CDR3 contains 13 residues. With 5 bases removed from V and 5 bases from J, the gap between germline ends came to 13 bases. The DNA for the CDR3 is TGCAGTGCTCCCCCCGGGCGGGATCAGCCCCAGCATTTT. This sequence encodes CSAPPGRDQPQHF.

This chain uses TRBV13 with TRBJ2-7; 14 bases align to TRBD2. The CDR3 is made up of 17 amino acids. The V segment lost 5 bases and the J segment 2 bases; nucleotides outside the gene matches: 8. Germline V lookup: CDR1 PRHDT, CDR2 FYEKMQ (reference sequence). CDR3 region: CASSVGLAGVPAYEQYF. Here the CDR3 DNA reads TGTGCCAGCAGCGTGGGACTAGCGGGAGTTCCGGCCTACGAGCAGTACTTC.

This chain links TRBV9 with TRBJ1-4; D is unresolved. Germline V gene lookup returns CDR1 SGDLS and CDR2 YYNGEE. V gave up 4 bases and J gave up 7 bases, with 20 bases separating them. The CDR3 is 16 amino acids. CDR3 nucleotides: TGTGCCAGCAGCACCCAGGTTAGCCCACTGGGTGAAAAACTGTTTTTT. Protein: CASSTQVSPLGEKLFF.

The V call is TRBV20-1, the J call TRBJ2-3, with a tentative D call TRBD2 (5 bases). CDR1 is DFQATT, CDR2 SNEGSKA, per germline (reference sequence). This CDR3 is built from 11 residues. V lost 6 bases, J lost 6 bases, and 10 bases lay in between. The CDR3 DNA follows: TGCAGTGCGGAGGTTCGGGATACGCAGTATTTT. Protein product: CSAEVRDTQYF.

The table lists this clonotype with a few counts. The V gene is TRBV28, the J gene TRBJ1-2; 7 positions match TRBD1. Germline-derived CDR1 and CDR2 are MDHEN and SYDVKM. This CDR3 is built from 13 residues. J gave up 2 bases and V 5 bases, and 2 bases lay outside the gene matches. The CDR3 DNA reads TGTGCCAGCAGTGTACAGGGGAACTATGGCTACACCTTC. Translation: CASSVQGNYGYTF.

This sequence joins TRBV19 and TRBJ2-1; 8 bases align to TRBD1. Looked up from germline, CDR1 is LNHDA and CDR2 is SQIVND (reference sequence). This CDR3 comprises 17 residues. With V trimmed by 6 bases and J by 4 bases, 14 bases remained unmatched. The CDR3 nucleotides read TGTGCCAGTAGCCCCAGGGGACAGGCTGAGGGTTACAATGAGCAGTTCTTC. Amino acid sequence: CASSPRGQAEGYNEQFF.

The rearrangement uses TRBV19 and TRBJ2-7; D is tentatively TRBD1 or TRBD2 (5 bases each). The CDR3 length is 14 residues. Germline V CDR1 and CDR2: LNHDA, SQIVND (reference sequence). Between the trimmed V and J ends, which lost 3 bases and 3 bases, there was a span of 12 bases. The CDR3 DNA follows: TGTGCCAGTAGTATTTCGGGACCCTTCTACGAGCAGTACTTC. Protein product: CASSISGPFYEQYF.

The chain joins TRBV12-3 or TRBV12-4 to TRBJ1-1, with D unclear. This CDR3 spans 12 amino acids. The germline V and J ends were trimmed by 3 bases and 3 bases, with 5 bases remaining between them. Here the CDR3 DNA reads TGTGCCAGCAGTTTCTCGGACACTGAAGCTTTCTTT. It translates to CASSFSDTEAFF.

The rearrangement joins TRBV4-2 to TRBJ2-1; 10 bases agree with TRBD2. Germline CDR1 is LGHNA and CDR2 is YNFKEQ. Germline trimming cut 0 bases from V and 7 bases from J; bases unmatched to any gene: 6. There are 16 residues in the CDR3. In DNA form, the CDR3 reads TGTGCCAGCAGCCAAGATAGGGCGACTAGCGGGAATGAGCAGTTCTTC. Protein product: CASSQDRATSGNEQFF.